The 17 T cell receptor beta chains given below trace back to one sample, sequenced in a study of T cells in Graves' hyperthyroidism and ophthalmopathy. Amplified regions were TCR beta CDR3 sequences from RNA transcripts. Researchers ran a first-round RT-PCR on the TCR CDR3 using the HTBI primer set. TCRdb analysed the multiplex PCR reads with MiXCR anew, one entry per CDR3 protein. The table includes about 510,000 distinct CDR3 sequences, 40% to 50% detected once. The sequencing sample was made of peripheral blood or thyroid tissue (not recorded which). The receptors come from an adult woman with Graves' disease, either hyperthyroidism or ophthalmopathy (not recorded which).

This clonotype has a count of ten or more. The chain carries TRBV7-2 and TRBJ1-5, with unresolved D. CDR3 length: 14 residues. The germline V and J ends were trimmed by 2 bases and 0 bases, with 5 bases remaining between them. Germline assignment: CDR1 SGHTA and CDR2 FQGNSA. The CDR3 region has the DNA TGTGCCAGCAGCTTACATAATAGCAATCAGCCCCAGCATTTT. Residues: CASSLHNSNQPQHF.

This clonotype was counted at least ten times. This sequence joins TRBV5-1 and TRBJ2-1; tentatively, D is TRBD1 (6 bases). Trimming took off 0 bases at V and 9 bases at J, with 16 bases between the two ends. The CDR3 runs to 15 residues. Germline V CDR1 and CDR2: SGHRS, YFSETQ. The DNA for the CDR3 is TGCGCCAGCAGCTTGGACGACATCGTAGGGGGTGAGCAGTTCTTC. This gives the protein CASSLDDIVGGEQFF.

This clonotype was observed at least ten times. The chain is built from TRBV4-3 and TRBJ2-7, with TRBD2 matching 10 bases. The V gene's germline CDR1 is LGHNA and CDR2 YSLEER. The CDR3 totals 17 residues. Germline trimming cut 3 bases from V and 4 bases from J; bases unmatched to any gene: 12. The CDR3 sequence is CASSQGLAGELGYEQYF. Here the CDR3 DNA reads TGCGCCAGCAGCCAGGGGCTAGCGGGAGAATTAGGATACGAGCAGTACTTC.

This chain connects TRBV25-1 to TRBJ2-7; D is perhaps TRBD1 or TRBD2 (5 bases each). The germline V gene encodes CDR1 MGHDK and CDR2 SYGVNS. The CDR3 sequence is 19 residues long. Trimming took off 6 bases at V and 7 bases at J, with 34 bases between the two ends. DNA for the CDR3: TGTGCCAGCAGCTTATTTTGGAGGACAAGCCCCTCACCTACGGGGGAGCAGTACTTC. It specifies CASSLFWRTSPSPTGEQYF.

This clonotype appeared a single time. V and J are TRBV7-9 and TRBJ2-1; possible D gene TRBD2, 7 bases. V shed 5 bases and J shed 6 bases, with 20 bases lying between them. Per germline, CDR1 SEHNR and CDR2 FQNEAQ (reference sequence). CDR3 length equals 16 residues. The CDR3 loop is CASSRGGGPSPNEQFF. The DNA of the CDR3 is TGTGCCAGCAGCCGAGGCGGGGGCCCCTCCCCCAATGAGCAGTTCTTC.

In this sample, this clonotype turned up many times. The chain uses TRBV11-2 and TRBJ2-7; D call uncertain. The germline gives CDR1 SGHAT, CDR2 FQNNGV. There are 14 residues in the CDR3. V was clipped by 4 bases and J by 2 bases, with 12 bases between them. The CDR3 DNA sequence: TGTGCCAGCAGCTCCAGAGGTGGGACCTACGAGCAGTACTTC. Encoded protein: CASSSRGGTYEQYF. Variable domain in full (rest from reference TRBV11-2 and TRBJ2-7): EAGVAQSPRYKIIEKRQSVAFWCNPISGHATLYWYQQILGQGPKLLIQFQNNGVVDDSQLPKDRFSAERLKGVDSTLKIQPAKLEDSAVYLCASSSRGGTYEQYFGPGTRLTVT.

CDR3 DNA: TGCGCCAGCAGCTTCAACGGAGGAGACTATGGCTACACCTTC. Its translation is CASSFNGGDYGYTF. The chain has TRBV5-1 and TRBJ1-2; no clear D. Trimming shortened V by 2 bases and J by 3 bases, and 11 bases separated the two germline ends. Germline values: CDR1 SGHRS, CDR2 YFSETQ. CDR3 length: 14 residues.

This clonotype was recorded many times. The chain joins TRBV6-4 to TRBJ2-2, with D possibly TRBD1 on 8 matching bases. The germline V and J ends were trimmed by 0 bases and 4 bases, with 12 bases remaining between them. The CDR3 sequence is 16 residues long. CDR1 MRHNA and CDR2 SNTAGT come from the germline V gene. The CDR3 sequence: CASSDSTGGATGELFF. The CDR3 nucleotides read TGTGCCAGCAGTGACTCCACAGGGGGGGCCACCGGGGAGCTGTTTTTT.

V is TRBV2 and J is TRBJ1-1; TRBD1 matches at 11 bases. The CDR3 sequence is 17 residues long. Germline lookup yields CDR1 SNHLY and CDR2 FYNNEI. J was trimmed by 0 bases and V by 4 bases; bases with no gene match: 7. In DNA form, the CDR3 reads TGTGCCAGCAGTGCTAGGGGACAGGGGGGCATGAACACTGAAGCTTTCTTT. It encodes CASSARGQGGMNTEAFF.

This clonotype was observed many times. In DNA form, the CDR3 reads TGTGCCAGCAGTGGAAGGCCGATCAATCAGCCCCAGCATTTT. Its translation: CASSGRPINQPQHF. This chain joins TRBV2 and TRBJ1-5; D is unresolved. The CDR3 sequence is 14 residues long. From germline, CDR1 is SNHLY and CDR2 FYNNEI. Trimming took 4 bases from V and 3 from J, leaving 10 bases between them.

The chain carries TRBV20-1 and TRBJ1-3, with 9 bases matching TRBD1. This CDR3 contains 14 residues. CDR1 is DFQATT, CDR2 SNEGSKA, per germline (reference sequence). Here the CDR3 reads CSARDRGTGNTIYF. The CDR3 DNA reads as TGCAGCGCGAGAGACAGGGGGACTGGAAACACCATATATTTT.

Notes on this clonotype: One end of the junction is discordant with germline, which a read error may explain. This CDR3 is CASSQASRQYSNQPQHF. CDR3 sequence (DNA): TGCGCCAGCAGCCAAGCATCGAGACAGTATAGCAATCAGCCCCAGCATTTT. The chain is built from TRBV7-2 and TRBJ1-5, with D perhaps matching TRBD1 (5 bases). The CDR3 has 17 residues. The germline CDR1 and CDR2 sequences are SGHTA and FQGNSA.

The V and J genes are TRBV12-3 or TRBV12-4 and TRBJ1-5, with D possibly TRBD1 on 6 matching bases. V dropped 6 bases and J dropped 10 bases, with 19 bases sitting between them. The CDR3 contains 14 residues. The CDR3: CASRLSQGTHPQHF. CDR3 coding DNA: TGTGCCAGCAGACTATCCCAGGGGACACATCCCCAGCATTTT.

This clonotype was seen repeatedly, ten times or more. In DNA, the CDR3 is TGTGCCAGCAGTTATTCGATCGGGAGGGCATACGAGCAGTACTTC. It translates to CASSYSIGRAYEQYF. The chain recombines TRBV6-9 with TRBJ2-7, with 8 nucleotides matching TRBD2. Germline V CDR1 and CDR2: MNHGY, SVAAGI. This CDR3 is built from 15 residues. V shed 0 bases and J 4 bases; nucleotides not matched to a gene: 5.

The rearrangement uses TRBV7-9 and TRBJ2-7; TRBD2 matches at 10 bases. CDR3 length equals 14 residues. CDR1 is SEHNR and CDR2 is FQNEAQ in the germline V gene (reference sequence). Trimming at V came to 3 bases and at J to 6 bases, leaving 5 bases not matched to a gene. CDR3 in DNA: TGTGCCAGCAGCTTTAGCGGGAGGCTGCTCGAGCAGTACTTC. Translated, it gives CASSFSGRLLEQYF.

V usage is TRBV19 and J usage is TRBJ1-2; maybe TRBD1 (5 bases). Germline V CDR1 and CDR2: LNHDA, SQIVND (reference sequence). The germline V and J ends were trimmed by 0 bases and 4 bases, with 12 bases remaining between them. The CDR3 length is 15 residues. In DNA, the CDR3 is TGTGCCAGTAGTATAGAGCGGGGGAGAAGCTATGGCTACACCTTC. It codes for CASSIERGRSYGYTF.

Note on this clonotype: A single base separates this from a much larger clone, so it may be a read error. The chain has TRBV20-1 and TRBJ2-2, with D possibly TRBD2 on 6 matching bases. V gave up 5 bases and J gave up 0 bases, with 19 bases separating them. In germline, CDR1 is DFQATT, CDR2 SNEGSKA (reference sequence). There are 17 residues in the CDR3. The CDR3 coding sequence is TGCAGTGCTTTGGGGCAGGGAGGAACATCGAACACCGGGGAGCTGTTTTTT. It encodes CSALGQGGTSNTGELFF.